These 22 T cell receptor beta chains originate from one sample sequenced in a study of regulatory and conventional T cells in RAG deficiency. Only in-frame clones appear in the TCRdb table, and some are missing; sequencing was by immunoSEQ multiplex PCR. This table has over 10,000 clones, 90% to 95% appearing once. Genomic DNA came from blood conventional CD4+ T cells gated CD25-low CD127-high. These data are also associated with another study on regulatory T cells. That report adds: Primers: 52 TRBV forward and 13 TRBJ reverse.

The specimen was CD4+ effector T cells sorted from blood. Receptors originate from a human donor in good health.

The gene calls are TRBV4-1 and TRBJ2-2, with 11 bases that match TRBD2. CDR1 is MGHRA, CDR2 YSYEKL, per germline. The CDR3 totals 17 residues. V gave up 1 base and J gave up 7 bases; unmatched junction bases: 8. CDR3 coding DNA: TGCGCCAGCAGCCAAGTGAGGCTAGCGGGAGGTCTCGGGGAGCTGTTTTTT. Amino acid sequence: CASSQVRLAGGLGELFF.

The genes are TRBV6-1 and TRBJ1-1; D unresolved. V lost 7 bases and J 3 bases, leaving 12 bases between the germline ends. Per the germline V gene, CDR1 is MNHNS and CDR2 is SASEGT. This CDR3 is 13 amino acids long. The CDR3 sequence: CASTNRLHTEAFF. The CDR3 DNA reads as TGTGCCAGCACTAACAGACTACACACTGAAGCTTTCTTT.

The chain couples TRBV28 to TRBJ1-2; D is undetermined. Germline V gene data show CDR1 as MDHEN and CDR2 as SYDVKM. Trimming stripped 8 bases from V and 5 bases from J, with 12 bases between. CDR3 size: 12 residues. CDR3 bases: TGTGCCAGCGGCGGCAGTTTTTATGGCTACACCTTC. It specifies CASGGSFYGYTF.

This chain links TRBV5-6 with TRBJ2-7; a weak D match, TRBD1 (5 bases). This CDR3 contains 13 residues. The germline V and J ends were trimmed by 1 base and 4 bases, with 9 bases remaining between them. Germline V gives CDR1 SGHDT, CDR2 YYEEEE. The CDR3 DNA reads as TGTGCCAGCAGCTTGCGACAGACTTACGAGCAGTACTTC. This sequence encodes CASSLRQTYEQYF.

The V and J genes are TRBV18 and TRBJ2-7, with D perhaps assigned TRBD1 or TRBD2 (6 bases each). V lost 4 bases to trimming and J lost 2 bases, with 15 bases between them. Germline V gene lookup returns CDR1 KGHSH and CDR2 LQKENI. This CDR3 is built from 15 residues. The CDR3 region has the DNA TGTGCCAGCTCACGCAACAGGGAGGAGACCTACGAGCAGTACTTC. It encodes CASSRNREETYEQYF.

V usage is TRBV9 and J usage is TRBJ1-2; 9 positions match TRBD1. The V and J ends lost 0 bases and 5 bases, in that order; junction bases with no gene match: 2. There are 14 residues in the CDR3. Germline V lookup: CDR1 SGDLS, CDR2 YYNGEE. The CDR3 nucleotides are TGTGCCAGCAGCGTAGTGGGGACAGGGTATGGCTACACCTTC. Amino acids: CASSVVGTGYGYTF.

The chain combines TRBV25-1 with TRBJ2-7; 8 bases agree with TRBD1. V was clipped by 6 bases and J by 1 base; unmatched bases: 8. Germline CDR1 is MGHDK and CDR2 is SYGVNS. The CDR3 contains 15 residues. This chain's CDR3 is CASSPSNRGSYEQYF. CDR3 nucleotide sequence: TGTGCCAGCAGCCCTTCGAACAGGGGGTCCTACGAGCAGTACTTC.

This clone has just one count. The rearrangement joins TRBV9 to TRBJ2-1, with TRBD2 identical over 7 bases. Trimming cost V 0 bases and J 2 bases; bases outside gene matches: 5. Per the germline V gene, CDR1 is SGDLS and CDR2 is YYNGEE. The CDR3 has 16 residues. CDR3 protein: CASSVAWLAAYNEQFF. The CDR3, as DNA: TGTGCCAGCAGCGTAGCTTGGCTAGCGGCCTACAATGAGCAGTTCTTC.

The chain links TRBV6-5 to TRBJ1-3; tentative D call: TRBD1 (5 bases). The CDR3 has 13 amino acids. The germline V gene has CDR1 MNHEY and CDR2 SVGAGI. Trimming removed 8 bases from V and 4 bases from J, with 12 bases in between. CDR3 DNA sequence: TGTGCCAGCTCCCGGGGGGTGGGAAACACCATATATTTT. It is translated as CASSRGVGNTIYF.

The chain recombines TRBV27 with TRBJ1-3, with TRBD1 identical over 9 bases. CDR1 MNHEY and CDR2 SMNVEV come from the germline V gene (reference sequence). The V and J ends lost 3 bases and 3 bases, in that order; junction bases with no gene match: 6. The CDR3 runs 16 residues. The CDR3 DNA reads TGTGCCAGCAGTTTCACCGGGACAGGGTATGGAAACACCATATATTTT. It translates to CASSFTGTGYGNTIYF.

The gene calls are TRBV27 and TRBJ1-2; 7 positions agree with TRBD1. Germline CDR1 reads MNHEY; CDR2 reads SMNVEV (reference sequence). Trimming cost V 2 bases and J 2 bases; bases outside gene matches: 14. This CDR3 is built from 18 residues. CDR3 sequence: CASSLQTPGPGGNYGYTF. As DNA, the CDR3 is TGTGCCAGCAGTTTACAAACACCGGGGCCAGGGGGGAACTATGGCTACACCTTC.

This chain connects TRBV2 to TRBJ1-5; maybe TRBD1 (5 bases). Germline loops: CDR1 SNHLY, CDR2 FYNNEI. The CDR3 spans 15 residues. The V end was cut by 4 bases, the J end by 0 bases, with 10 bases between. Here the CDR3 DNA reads TGTGCCAGCAGTGCTCGGGGGTATAGCAATCAGCCCCAGCATTTT. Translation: CASSARGYSNQPQHF.

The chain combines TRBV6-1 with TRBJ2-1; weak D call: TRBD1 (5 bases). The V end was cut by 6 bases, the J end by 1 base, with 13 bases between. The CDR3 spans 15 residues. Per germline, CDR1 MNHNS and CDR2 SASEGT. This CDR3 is CASSVLRGSYNEQFF. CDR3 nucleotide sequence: TGTGCCAGCAGCGTACTTAGGGGATCCTACAATGAGCAGTTCTTC.

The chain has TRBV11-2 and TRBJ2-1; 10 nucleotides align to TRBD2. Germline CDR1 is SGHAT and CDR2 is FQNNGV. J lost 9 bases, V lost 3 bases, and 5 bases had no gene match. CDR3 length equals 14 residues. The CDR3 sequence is CASSFGTSESEQFF. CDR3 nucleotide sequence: TGTGCCAGCAGCTTCGGGACTAGCGAAAGTGAGCAGTTCTTC.

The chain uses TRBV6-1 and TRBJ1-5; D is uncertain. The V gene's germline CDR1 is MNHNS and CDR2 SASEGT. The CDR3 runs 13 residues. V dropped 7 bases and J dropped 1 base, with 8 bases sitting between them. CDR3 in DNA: TGTGCCAGCAAGGGAGGGAGCAATCAGCCCCAGCATTTT. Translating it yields CASKGGSNQPQHF.

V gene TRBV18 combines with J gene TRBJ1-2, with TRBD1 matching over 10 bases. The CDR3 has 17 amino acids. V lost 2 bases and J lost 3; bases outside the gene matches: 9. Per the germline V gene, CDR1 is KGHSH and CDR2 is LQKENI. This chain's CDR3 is CASSPSPDRGADYGYTF. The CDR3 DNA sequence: TGTGCCAGCTCACCATCGCCGGACAGGGGGGCGGACTATGGCTACACCTTC.

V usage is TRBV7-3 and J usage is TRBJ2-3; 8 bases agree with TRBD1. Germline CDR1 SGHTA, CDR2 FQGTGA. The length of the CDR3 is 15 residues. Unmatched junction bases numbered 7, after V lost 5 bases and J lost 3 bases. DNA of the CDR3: TGTGCCAGCAGCGCCCGGACAGGGCGGACAGATACGCAGTATTTT. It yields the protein CASSARTGRTDTQYF.

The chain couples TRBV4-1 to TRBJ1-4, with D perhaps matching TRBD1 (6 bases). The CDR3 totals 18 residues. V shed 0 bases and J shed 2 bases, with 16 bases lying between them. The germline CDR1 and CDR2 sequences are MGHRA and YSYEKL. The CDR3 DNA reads TGCGCCAGCAGCCAAGATCTGAGACAGGTTGGGACTAATGAAAAACTGTTTTTT. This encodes CASSQDLRQVGTNEKLFF.

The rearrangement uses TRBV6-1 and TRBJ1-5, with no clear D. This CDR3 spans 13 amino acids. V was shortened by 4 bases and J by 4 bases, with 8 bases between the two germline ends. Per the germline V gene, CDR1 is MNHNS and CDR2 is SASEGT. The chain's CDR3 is CASSVEVNQPQHF. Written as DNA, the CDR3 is TGTGCCAGCAGTGTGGAGGTTAATCAGCCCCAGCATTTT.

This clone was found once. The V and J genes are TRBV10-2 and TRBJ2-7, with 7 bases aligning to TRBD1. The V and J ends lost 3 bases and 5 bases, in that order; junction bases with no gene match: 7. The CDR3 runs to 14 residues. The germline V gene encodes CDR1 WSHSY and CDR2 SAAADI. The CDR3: CASSERQGSNEQYF. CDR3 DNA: TGCGCCAGCAGTGAAAGACAGGGAAGCAACGAGCAGTACTTC.

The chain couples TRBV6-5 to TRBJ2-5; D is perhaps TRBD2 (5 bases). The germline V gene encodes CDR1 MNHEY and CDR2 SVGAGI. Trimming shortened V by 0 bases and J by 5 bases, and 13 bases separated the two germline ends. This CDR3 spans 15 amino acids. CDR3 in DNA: TGTGCCAGCAGTTACTCCTCCCTAGCACGGGAGACCCAGTACTTC. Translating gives CASSYSSLARETQYF.

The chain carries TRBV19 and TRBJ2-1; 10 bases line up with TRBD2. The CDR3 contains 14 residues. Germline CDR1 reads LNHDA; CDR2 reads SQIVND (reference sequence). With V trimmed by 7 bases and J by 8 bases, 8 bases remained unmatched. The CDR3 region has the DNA TGTGCCAGTACCTTTAGCGGGAGGAGGCATGAGCAGTTCTTC. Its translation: CASTFSGRRHEQFF.